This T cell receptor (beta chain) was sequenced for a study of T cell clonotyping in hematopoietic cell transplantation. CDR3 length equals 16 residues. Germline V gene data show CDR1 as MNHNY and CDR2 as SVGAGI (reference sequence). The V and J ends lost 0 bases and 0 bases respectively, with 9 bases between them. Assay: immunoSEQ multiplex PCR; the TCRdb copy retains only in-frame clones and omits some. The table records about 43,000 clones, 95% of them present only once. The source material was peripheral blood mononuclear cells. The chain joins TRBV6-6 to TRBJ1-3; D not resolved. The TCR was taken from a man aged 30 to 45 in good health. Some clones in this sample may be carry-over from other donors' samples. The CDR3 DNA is TGTGCCAGCAGTTACTCGGGAGATACCTCTGGAAACACCATATATTTT. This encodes CASSYSGDTSGNTIYF.